These 27 T cell receptor beta chains were all obtained from the same sample, sequenced in a study of T cell changes during pregnancy in multiple sclerosis. The method was immunoSEQ multiplex PCR; TCRdb's version includes in-frame clones alone and lacks a portion of them. The table has around 28,000 clones, over 75% seen once; the top ten hold about 4.5%. The sequencing here drew on CD8+ T cells from peripheral blood mononuclear cells, taken in the second trimester of pregnancy. All receptors derive from a female donor with multiple sclerosis, enrolled in a pregnancy study.

V and J are TRBV6-5 and TRBJ1-5; D possibly corresponds to TRBD1 (5 bases). The CDR3 sequence is 14 residues long. With 0 bases removed from V and 5 bases from J, the gap between germline ends came to 8 bases. Per germline, CDR1 MNHEY and CDR2 SVGAGI. CDR3 region: CASSYSSGDQPQHF. CDR3 in DNA: TGTGCCAGCAGTTACTCGTCGGGGGATCAGCCCCAGCATTTT.

The CDR3 nucleotides are TGTGCCAGCAGCCCCCATCGGGTTTTCGATACGCAGTATTTT. Its protein product is CASSPHRVFDTQYF. V and J are TRBV13 and TRBJ2-3; D is undetermined. Germline loops: CDR1 PRHDT, CDR2 FYEKMQ (reference sequence). V lost 5 bases and J 6 bases, leaving 15 bases between the germline ends. The CDR3 has 14 residues. Together with reference TRBV13 and TRBJ2-3, the CDR3 gives the full variable domain: AAGVIQSPRHLIKEKRETATLKCYPIPRHDTVYWYQQGPGQDPQFLISFYEKMQSDKGSIPDRFSAQQFSDYHSELNMSSLELGDSALYFCASSPHRVFDTQYFGPGTRLTVL.

This CDR3 is CASSFDIYREESYEQYF. CDR3 coding DNA: TGTGCCAGCAGTTTCGATATCTACCGGGAGGAATCCTACGAGCAGTACTTC. The J gene is TRBJ2-7, the V gene TRBV28; 7 positions agree with TRBD2. Germline V lookup: CDR1 MDHEN, CDR2 SYDVKM. Germline trimming cut 3 bases from V and 1 base from J; bases unmatched to any gene: 12. The CDR3 has 17 amino acids.

This chain links TRBV15 with TRBJ1-2; 8 bases line up with TRBD1. The CDR3 loop spans 17 amino acids. Trimming took 0 bases from V and 7 from J; bases not matched to a gene: 13. Germline assignment: CDR1 LNHNV and CDR2 YYDKDF (reference sequence). The CDR3 sequence is CATSRDRGPVLNRGYTF. CDR3 bases: TGTGCCACCAGCAGAGACAGGGGGCCAGTGTTGAATCGTGGCTACACCTTC.

The J gene is TRBJ1-1, the V gene TRBV11-1, with 11 bases that match TRBD1. CDR1 and CDR2 (germline): SGHAT, FQDESV (reference sequence). V gave up 4 bases and J gave up 0 bases; unmatched junction bases: 7. The CDR3 contains 17 residues. CDR3 nucleotides: TGTGCCAGCAGCTGGGGACAGGGGGTTGCCGTGAACACTGAAGCTTTCTTT. It specifies CASSWGQGVAVNTEAFF. Variable domain in full (rest from reference TRBV11-1 and TRBJ1-1): EAEVAQSPRYKITEKSQAVAFWCDPISGHATLYWYRQILGQGPELLVQFQDESVVDDSQLPKDRFSAERLKGVDSTLKIQPAELGDSAMYLCASSWGQGVAVNTEAFFGQGTRLTVV.

The V and J genes are TRBV10-3 and TRBJ2-3, with D perhaps matching TRBD1 (6 bases). The CDR3 spans 16 residues. Trimming left V 0 bases short and J 2 bases short, with 12 bases between. Germline CDR1 reads ENHRY; CDR2 reads SYGVKD. As DNA, the CDR3 is TGTGCCATCAGTGAGTCGGCACAGGGTAACACAGATACGCAGTATTTT. The encoded protein is CAISESAQGNTDTQYF.

Only a few counts were recorded for this clone. The chain is built from TRBV10-1 and TRBJ2-5; 7 bases agree with TRBD2. Trimming cost V 6 bases and J 4 bases; bases outside gene matches: 8. This CDR3 comprises 14 residues. Germline values: CDR1 WNHNN, CDR2 SYGVQD (reference sequence). CDR3 protein: CASSLGGSGETQYF. The CDR3 nucleotides are TGCGCCAGCAGCCTGGGCGGGAGCGGAGAGACCCAGTACTTC.

The V and J genes are TRBV4-1 and TRBJ1-1; D is ambiguous. Per germline, CDR1 MGHRA and CDR2 YSYEKL. Trimming took 5 bases from V and 0 from J, leaving 10 bases between them. This CDR3 is built from 14 residues. DNA for the CDR3: TGCGCCAGCAGCTACAGCGGGCTGAACACTGAAGCTTTCTTT. This encodes CASSYSGLNTEAFF.

This sequence joins TRBV5-1 and TRBJ2-7; perhaps TRBD1 as D (5 bases). The CDR3 length is 16 residues. Trimming shortened V by 4 bases and J by 1 base, and 18 bases separated the two germline ends. CDR1 is SGHRS, CDR2 YFSETQ, per germline. The CDR3 nucleotides are TGCGCCAGCAGCCCGACCGTAGGGGAACTATCCTACGAGCAGTACTTC. Its translation is CASSPTVGELSYEQYF. Filled out from reference TRBV5-1 and TRBJ2-7, the complete variable domain reads KAGVTQTPRYLIKTRGQQVTLSCSPISGHRSVSWYQQTPGQGLQFLFEYFSETQRNKGNFPGRFSGRQFSNSRSEMNVSTLELGDSALYLCASSPTVGELSYEQYFGPGTRLTVT.

The rearrangement joins TRBV18 to TRBJ2-7; D not resolved. This CDR3 comprises 14 residues. V lost 3 bases and J lost 0, with 9 bases in between. Germline V gene sequence: CDR1 KGHSH, CDR2 LQKENI. The CDR3 region is CASSPEKYSYEQYF. Here the CDR3 DNA reads TGTGCCAGCTCACCGGAGAAATACTCCTACGAGCAGTACTTC.

The rearrangement links TRBV5-1 to TRBJ1-2, with TRBD1 identical over 7 bases. V was pared by 4 bases and J by 6 bases, with 12 bases of the junction left unmatched. Per germline, CDR1 SGHRS and CDR2 YFSETQ. The CDR3 length is 15 residues. Written as DNA, the CDR3 is TGCGCCAGCAGCCAAAAACAGGGGACCAGGGATGGCTACACCTTC. Its protein product is CASSQKQGTRDGYTF.

This chain connects TRBV2 to TRBJ2-7, with TRBD2 matching over 8 bases. This CDR3 has 15 amino acids. Germline trimming cut 6 bases from V and 2 bases from J; bases unmatched to any gene: 9. Germline values: CDR1 SNHLY, CDR2 FYNNEI. CDR3 amino acids: CASSLRAGDPYEQYF. DNA for the CDR3: TGTGCCAGCAGCCTCCGAGCGGGAGACCCCTACGAGCAGTACTTC.

This chain's CDR3 is CASSEFGRGSNTEAFF. CDR3 nucleotides: TGTGCCAGCAGCGAATTTGGTAGGGGGTCGAACACTGAAGCTTTCTTT. This chain uses TRBV9 with TRBJ1-1; possible D gene TRBD1, 6 bases. The germline gives CDR1 SGDLS, CDR2 YYNGEE. This CDR3 is built from 16 residues. The V and J ends lost 3 bases and 1 base respectively, with 16 bases between them.

This chain connects TRBV5-4 to TRBJ2-7; D is perhaps TRBD2 (6 bases). The CDR3 is made up of 14 amino acids. V shed 1 base and J shed 2 bases, with 10 bases lying between them. Germline loops: CDR1 SGHNT, CDR2 YYREEE (reference sequence). CDR3 protein: CASSLSPGAYEQYF. The CDR3 nucleotides are TGTGCCAGCAGCTTGTCGCCGGGGGCCTACGAGCAGTACTTC.

The chain couples TRBV19 to TRBJ2-7, with D possibly matching TRBD1 (6 bases). V was pared by 5 bases and J by 0 bases, with 14 bases between. The length of the CDR3 is 15 residues. Germline loops: CDR1 LNHDA, CDR2 SQIVND (reference sequence). CDR3 sequence (DNA): TGTGCCAGTAGTTTCGGACAGACCAGCTCCTACGAGCAGTACTTC. Protein sequence: CASSFGQTSSYEQYF.

The CDR3 bases are TGCGCCAGCAGCCAAGTATCATCAGCGGGATCACAGTATTTT. This translates into CASSQVSSAGSQYF. The rearrangement uses TRBV4-1 and TRBJ2-3; 7 bases align to TRBD2. This CDR3 is 14 amino acids long. Looked up from germline, CDR1 is MGHRA and CDR2 is YSYEKL. J lost 12 bases, V lost 1 base, and 10 bases had no gene match.

V gene TRBV5-1 combines with J gene TRBJ2-1, with 7 bases lining up with TRBD2. The CDR3 totals 15 residues. Germline CDR1 is SGHRS and CDR2 is YFSETQ. Unmatched junction bases numbered 6, after V lost 3 bases and J lost 3 bases. The CDR3 reads CASSWGAGIYNEQFF. The CDR3 DNA is TGCGCCAGCAGCTGGGGAGCGGGAATCTACAATGAGCAGTTCTTC.

CDR3 in DNA: TGTGCCAGCAGTTGGGACATAAACAATGAGCAGTTCTTC. It specifies CASSWDINNEQFF. The chain links TRBV5-5 to TRBJ2-1, with D tentatively TRBD1 (6 bases). Per the germline V gene, CDR1 is SGHKS and CDR2 is YYEKEE (reference sequence). Trimming stripped 5 bases from V and 5 bases from J, with 11 bases between. The CDR3 extends over 13 amino acids. Combining the CDR3 with reference TRBV5-5 and TRBJ2-1 gives the whole variable domain DAGVTQSPTHLIKTRGQQVTLRCSPISGHKSVSWYQQVLGQGPQFIFQYYEKEERGRGNFPDRFSARQFPNYSSELNVNALLLGDSALYLCASSWDINNEQFFGPGTRLTVL.

The V and J genes are TRBV7-9 and TRBJ1-4; 7 bases map to TRBD1. The CDR3 extends over 14 amino acids. CDR1 is SEHNR and CDR2 is FQNEAQ in the germline V gene (reference sequence). Trimming at V came to 4 bases and at J to 5 bases, leaving 4 bases not matched to a gene. CDR3: CASSSRQGNEKLFF. CDR3 nucleotides: TGTGCCAGCAGCTCCCGACAGGGAAATGAAAAACTGTTTTTT.

This clone was detected once. This chain's CDR3 is CASFPELALPHTQYF. CDR3 DNA sequence: TGTGCCAGTTTTCCAGAACTAGCACTTCCACATACGCAGTATTTT. V and J are TRBV19 and TRBJ2-3, with a weak D call TRBD2 (6 bases). This CDR3 is 15 amino acids long. With 8 bases removed from V and 7 bases from J, the gap between germline ends came to 22 bases. Germline V CDR1 and CDR2: LNHDA, SQIVND (reference sequence).

The genes are TRBV19 and TRBJ2-1; the match to TRBD2 covers 7 bases. The ends lost 8 bases at V and 0 bases at J; junction bases unmatched: 7. This CDR3 has 15 amino acids. The germline V gene has CDR1 LNHDA and CDR2 SQIVND (reference sequence). The CDR3 loop reads CASHPPSGSYNEQFF. CDR3 nucleotide sequence: TGTGCCAGTCACCCCCCTAGCGGCTCCTACAATGAGCAGTTCTTC.

The chain combines TRBV7-6 with TRBJ2-2; 10 bases map to TRBD2. This CDR3 is built from 17 residues. The germline gives CDR1 SGHVS, CDR2 FNYEAQ. J lost 4 bases, V lost 1 base, and 6 bases had no gene match. CDR3 loop: CASSLGPPSGSTGELFF. The CDR3 DNA follows: TGTGCCAGCAGCTTAGGGCCTCCTAGCGGGAGCACCGGGGAGCTGTTTTTT.

This chain links TRBV30 with TRBJ1-2; no firm D call. This CDR3 contains 12 residues. Trimming left V 3 bases short and J 2 bases short, with 7 bases between. CDR1 is GTSNPN and CDR2 is SVGIG in the germline V gene (reference sequence). The CDR3 region is CAWRGENYGYTF. The CDR3 nucleotides read TGTGCCTGGAGGGGAGAGAACTATGGCTACACCTTC.

The chain joins TRBV6-5 to TRBJ2-1; 7 bases match TRBD2. The CDR3 spans 16 residues. Trimming removed 0 bases from V and 9 bases from J; junction bases left unmatched: 11. Germline CDR1 is MNHEY and CDR2 is SVGAGI. CDR3 bases: TGTGCCAGCAGTTACTCGACCGCGGGAGAGATGGGTGAGCAGTTCTTC. Translation: CASSYSTAGEMGEQFF.

The rearrangement links TRBV9 to TRBJ1-2; possible D gene TRBD1, 6 bases. Between the trimmed V and J ends, which lost 9 bases and 3 bases, there was a span of 21 bases. Looked up from germline, CDR1 is SGDLS and CDR2 is YYNGEE. CDR3 length equals 15 residues. CDR3 coding DNA: TGTGCCACCGTGCGGACCACAGGGCGTGACTATGGCTACACCTTC. This codes for CATVRTTGRDYGYTF.

This clone appeared once. The chain couples TRBV27 to TRBJ2-7, with 10 bases aligning to TRBD2. CDR1 and CDR2 (germline): MNHEY, SMNVEV (reference sequence). This CDR3 comprises 15 residues. V was clipped by 0 bases and J by 5 bases; unmatched bases: 4. The CDR3 sequence: CASSLSAGGTNEQYF. In nucleotides, the CDR3 is TGTGCCAGCAGTTTATCAGCGGGAGGGACTAACGAGCAGTACTTC.

V usage is TRBV10-2 and J usage is TRBJ2-2; D uncertain. V dropped 3 bases and J dropped 6 bases, with 8 bases sitting between them. The CDR3 runs 13 residues. Germline V lookup: CDR1 WSHSY, CDR2 SAAADI. The CDR3 reads CASSEIGAGELFF. Here the CDR3 DNA reads TGCGCCAGCAGTGAAATTGGAGCCGGGGAGCTGTTTTTT.